Described below is a single TCR beta chain sequence and its context. These data belong to a study of blood T cell repertoires in COVID-19. Background on the study: There were acute and convalescent COVID-19 samples, and they came from the United States, Italy and Spain. T cells, B-cell-depleted T cells, or PBMCs supplied cDNA or gDNA.

CDR1 is SGHTA, CDR2 FQGNSA, per germline. The CDR3 spans 15 residues. Trimming took 5 bases from V and 1 from J, leaving 14 bases between them. Original methodology: Quantification of nucleated cells was approximated via reference gene primer amplification. Here immunoSEQ multiplex PCR was the method, and the copy in TCRdb shows in-frame clones only, minus some. D and trimming were read from the DNA, whereas the V and J calls and clone size are those reported in that table. The sample holds 200,000 to 300,000 clones, about 80% seen once. The chain joins TRBV7-2 to TRBJ1-2; D possibly corresponds to TRBD1 (5 bases). The receptor's source is a woman older than 75 with acute or convalescent COVID-19. What was sequenced was peripheral blood. The CDR3 DNA reads as TGTGCCAGCAGCCCAACCGGGACTATTAACTATGGCTACACCTTC. Translated: CASSPTGTINYGYTF.